Listed below are T cell receptor beta chains from one sample, sequenced in a study of CD8+CD57+ T cells in acquired aplastic anemia. TCRdb ran MiXCR on the reads and lists one entry per CDR3 protein. This table holds about 190,000 distinct CDR3 sequences, nearly 50% found once. The sequencing sample was made of sorted CD4+, CD8+, or CD8+CD57+ T cells (not recorded which) from PBMCs. The receptors were sampled from a human donor with aplastic anemia. Both conserved end residues are part of each CDR3. D genes are given only for firm matches. A row's size may be missing; if present it is once, few, many or a size class.

TRBV6-5	TRBJ2-7	TRBD1	many	CASSSDRGHSYEQYF	TGTGCCAGCAGTTCGGACAGGGGCCATTCCTACGAGCAGTACTTC
TRBV3-1	TRBJ2-7	NA	NA	CASSQDEATRGEQYF	TGTGCCAGCAGCCAAGATGAGGCTACGAGGGGCGAGCAGTACTTC
TRBV9	TRBJ1-3	NA	many	CASSGTGPGDTIYF	TGTGCCAGCAGCGGAACCGGGCCTGGAGACACCATATATTTT
TRBV2	TRBJ2-7	TRBD1	NA	CASRPGQGVCEQYF	TGTGCCAGCAGGCCGGGACAGGGAGTATGTGAGCAGTACTTC
TRBV12-3/TRBV12-4	TRBJ1-1	NA	many	CASSLRGAVAEAFF	TGTGCCAGCAGTTTAAGAGGGGCGGTGGCTGAAGCTTTCTTT
TRBV29-1	TRBJ2-1	NA	NA	CSVERNNEQFF	TGCAGCGTTGAGAGGAACAATGAGCAGTTCTTC
TRBV29-1	TRBJ2-2	TRBD2	NA	CSVVAGGGNTGELFF	TGCAGCGTGGTAGCGGGAGGGGGAAACACCGGGGAGCTGTTTTTT
TRBV3-1	TRBJ1-4	NA	NA	CASSPMGQANEKLFF	TGTGCCAGCAGCCCCATGGGACAAGCGAACGAAAAACTGTTTTTT
TRBV20-1	TRBJ2-3	NA	NA	CSASYLGDTQYF	TGCAGTGCTAGCTACCTGGGAGATACGCAGTATTTT
TRBV5-5	TRBJ2-1	NA	many	CASSLEGRNEQFF	TGTGCCAGCAGCTTGGAGGGTAGGAATGAGCAGTTCTTC
TRBV14	TRBJ2-7	NA	NA	CASSPPGPSPPYEQYF	TGTGCCAGCAGCCCTCCGGGCCCCTCCCCCCCTTACGAGCAGTACTTC
TRBV6-6	TRBJ2-7	NA	NA	CASSYSIEQYF	TGTGCCAGCAGTTACAGTATCGAGCAGTACTTC
TRBV11-2	TRBJ1-1	TRBD1	many	CASSTGQGGNTEAFF	TGTGCCAGCAGCACGGGACAGGGTGGGAACACTGAAGCTTTCTTT
TRBV28	TRBJ2-7	NA	NA	CASPPRGSSSYEQYF	TGTGCCAGCCCCCCCAGGGGTAGCTCATCCTACGAGCAGTACTTC
TRBV5-6	TRBJ1-2	NA	NA	CASSLGGPDGYTF	TGTGCCAGCAGTTTGGGGGGTCCTGATGGCTACACCTTC
TRBV7-2	TRBJ2-4	NA	NA	CASSLKRGNIRYF	TGTGCCAGCAGCCTAAAACGTGGAAACATTCGGTACTTC
TRBV19	TRBJ1-1	NA	many	CASAPRGNTEAFF	TGTGCCAGCGCCCCTCGAGGGAACACTGAAGCTTTCTTT
TRBV9	TRBJ2-1	NA	NA	CASSVGSSLNEQFF	TGTGCCAGCAGCGTAGGGTCCAGCCTCAATGAGCAGTTCTTC
TRBV7-3	TRBJ1-1	NA	NA	CASSLMPSTEAFF	TGTGCCAGCAGCTTAATGCCCAGCACCGAAGCTTTCTTT
TRBV12-3/TRBV12-4	TRBJ2-5	TRBD1	NA	CASSFSRVSGTELVETQYF	TGTGCCAGCAGTTTCTCACGGGTCTCCGGGACAGAGCTTGTAGAGACCCAGTACTTC
TRBV12-3/TRBV12-4	TRBJ1-5	NA	once	CASSFNNQPQHF	TGTGCCAGCAGTTTTAACAATCAGCCCCAGCATTTT